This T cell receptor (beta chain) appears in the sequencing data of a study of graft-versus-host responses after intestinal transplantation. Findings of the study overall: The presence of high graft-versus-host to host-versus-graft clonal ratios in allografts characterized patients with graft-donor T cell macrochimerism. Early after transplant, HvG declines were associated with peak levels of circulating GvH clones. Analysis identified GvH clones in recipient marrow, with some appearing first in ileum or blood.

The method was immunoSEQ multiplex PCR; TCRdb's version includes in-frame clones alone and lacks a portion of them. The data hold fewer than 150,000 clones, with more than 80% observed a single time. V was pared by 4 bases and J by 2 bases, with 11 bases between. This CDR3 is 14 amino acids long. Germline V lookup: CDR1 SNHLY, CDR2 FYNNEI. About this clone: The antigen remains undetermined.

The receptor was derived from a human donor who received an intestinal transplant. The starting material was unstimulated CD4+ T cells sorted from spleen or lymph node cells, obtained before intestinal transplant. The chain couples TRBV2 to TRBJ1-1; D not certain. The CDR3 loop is CASSAHRGNTEAFF. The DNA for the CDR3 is TGTGCCAGCAGTGCTCATCGGGGTAACACTGAAGCTTTCTTT.